This T cell receptor (beta chain) originates from a study of CD8 T cells in Susac syndrome. In regard to this clonotype: Antigen unknown.

TCR beta sequencing was performed on blood CD8+ and CD4+ T cells. Negative magnetic isolation gave CD8+ and CD4+ cells; FACS enriched CD8+ TEMRA. Findings and caveats of the study: Regarding the TCR sequencing and HLA analysis, the study admitted that a relatively small number of individuals were involved.

The CDR3 runs to 16 residues. The V and J ends lost 3 bases and 1 base respectively, with 14 bases between them. Per germline, CDR1 MNHNY and CDR2 SVGAGI (reference sequence). Reverse transcription of roughly 0.5 to 1 ug RNA used random hexamers. immunoSEQ multiplex PCR amplified TCR beta CDR3 across 54 Vbeta, 13 Jbeta. MiXCR, applied by TCRdb to the immunoSEQ multiplex PCR reads, yields one record per CDR3 protein. The sample lists about 440,000 distinct CDR3 sequences; approximately 85% were seen once. The chain joins TRBV6-6 to TRBJ2-3; TRBD1 is a possible D gene (6 bases). Sequencing used CD8+ T cells from PBMCs. This TCR derives from a human donor with multiple sclerosis. This CDR3 is CASSYLSGQRTDTQYF. CDR3 sequence (DNA): TGTGCCAGCAGTTATTTGTCCGGACAGCGCACAGATACGCAGTATTTT.